The sequence of this T cell receptor (beta chain) was determined in a study of T cell changes during pregnancy in multiple sclerosis (dated by TCRdb to the late 2010s). Some background on the complete study: Changes in the T cell repertoire over the course of pregnancy were examined in this study in women with multiple sclerosis.

To note about this clone: Its cognate antigen has yet to be identified. Per-nucleotide qualities are absent, and no much larger clonotype sits a single base away.

The method behind the library was the immunoSEQ multiplex PCR assay. TCRdb took over this immuneACCESS table, retaining in-frame rearrangements with V and J assigned. Such tables are incomplete; in checked studies, under half of the missing clones stem from an unresolved V gene, and the remainder is unexplained. The sample data list about 28,000 clones, and roughly nine tenths of these were observed just once. The ten top clones hold around 0.8% of the sample. The CDR3, from cysteine to phenylalanine, totals 16 residues. Solely the CDR3 DNA is kept, with 48 bases framed from the first base. Reading the germline V gene gives CDR1 SGHTA and CDR2 FQGNSA. Unmatched junction bases come to 10, with V trimmed by 5 bases and J by 2 bases.

This receptor was identified in a female donor with multiple sclerosis, enrolled in a pregnancy study. The input for sequencing was CD4+ T cells from peripheral blood mononuclear cells, taken in the second trimester of pregnancy. The chain is encoded by TRBV7-2 joined to TRBJ2-7, with 9 middle bases fitting TRBD2. Here is the DNA: TGTGCCAGCAGCAGGCGGGAGGGGGCAGGCACCTACGAGCAGTACTTC. Its protein reads: CASSRREGAGTYEQYF.